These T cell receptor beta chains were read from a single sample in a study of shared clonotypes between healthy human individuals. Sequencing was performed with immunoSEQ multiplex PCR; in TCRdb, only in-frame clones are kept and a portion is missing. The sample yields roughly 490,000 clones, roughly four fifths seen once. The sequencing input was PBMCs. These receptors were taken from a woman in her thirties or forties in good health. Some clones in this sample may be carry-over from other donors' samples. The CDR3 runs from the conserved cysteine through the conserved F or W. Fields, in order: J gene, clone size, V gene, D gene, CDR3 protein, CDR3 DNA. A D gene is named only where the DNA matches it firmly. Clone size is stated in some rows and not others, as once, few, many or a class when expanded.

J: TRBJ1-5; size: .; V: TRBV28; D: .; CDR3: CASSPGGNRGDQPQHF; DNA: TGTGCCAGCAGTCCTGGGGGGAACAGAGGTGATCAGCCCCAGCATTTT
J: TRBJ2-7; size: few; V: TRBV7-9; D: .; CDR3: CASSFGVGYEQYF; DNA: TGTGCCAGCAGCTTCGGAGTAGGGTACGAGCAGTACTTC
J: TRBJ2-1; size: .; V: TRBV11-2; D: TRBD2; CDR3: CASGSGTSGNEQFF; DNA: TGTGCCAGCGGCTCCGGGACTAGCGGGAATGAGCAGTTCTTC
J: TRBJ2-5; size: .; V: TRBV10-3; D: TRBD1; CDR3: CAIKGQPQETQYF; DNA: TGTGCCATCAAGGGACAGCCACAAGAGACCCAGTACTTC
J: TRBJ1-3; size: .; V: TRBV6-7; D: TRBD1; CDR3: CASSYSNQGEGNTIYF; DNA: TGTGCCAGCAGTTACTCGAATCAGGGGGAGGGAAACACCATATATTTT
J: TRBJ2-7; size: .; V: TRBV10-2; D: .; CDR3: CASSESVFGIHEQYF; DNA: TGCGCCAGCAGTGAGTCGGTCTTTGGGATCCACGAGCAGTACTTC
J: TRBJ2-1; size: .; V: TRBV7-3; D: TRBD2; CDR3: CASSTRGVSYNEQFF; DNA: TGTGCCAGCAGCACCCGGGGGGTCTCCTACAATGAGCAGTTCTTC
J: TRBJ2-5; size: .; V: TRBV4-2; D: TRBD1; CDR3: CASSPTPGQGGRRETQYF; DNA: TGTGCCAGCAGCCCCACTCCGGGACAGGGAGGGCGTAGAGAGACCCAGTACTTC
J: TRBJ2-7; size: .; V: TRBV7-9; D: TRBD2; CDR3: CASSPHASGSSYEQYF; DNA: TGTGCCAGCAGCCCCCATGCTAGCGGGAGCTCCTACGAGCAGTACTTC
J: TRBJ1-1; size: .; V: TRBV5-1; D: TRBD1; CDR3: CASSLDGQGNTEAFF; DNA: TGCGCCAGCAGCTTGGACGGACAGGGTAACACTGAAGCTTTCTTT
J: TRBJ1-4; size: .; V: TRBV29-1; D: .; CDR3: CSVAPLGNEKLFF; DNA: TGCAGCGTTGCCCCCTTGGGGAATGAAAAACTGTTTTTT
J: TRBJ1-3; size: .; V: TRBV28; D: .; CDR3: CASSSTGISGNTIYF; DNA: TGTGCCAGCAGTTCTACAGGGATCTCTGGAAACACCATATATTTT
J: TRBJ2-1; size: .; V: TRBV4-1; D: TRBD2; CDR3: CASSAPGTSGSSGEQFF; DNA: TGCGCCAGCAGCGCCCCCGGGACTAGCGGGAGCTCTGGTGAGCAGTTCTTC
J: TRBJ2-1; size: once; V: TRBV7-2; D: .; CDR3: CASSLARGVYNEQFF; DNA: TGTGCCAGCAGCTTAGCCAGGGGTGTATACAATGAGCAGTTCTTC
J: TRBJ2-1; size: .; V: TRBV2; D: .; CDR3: CASLDLYNEQFF; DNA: TGTGCCAGCCTCGACCTCTACAATGAGCAGTTCTTC
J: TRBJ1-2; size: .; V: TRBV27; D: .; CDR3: CASSLGGGGRFGYTF; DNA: TGTGCCAGCAGTTTGGGAGGAGGCGGTAGGTTCGGCTACACCTTC
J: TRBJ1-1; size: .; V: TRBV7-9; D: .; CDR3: CASSLPPNTEAFF; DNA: TGTGCCAGCAGCTTACCACCGAACACTGAAGCTTTCTTT
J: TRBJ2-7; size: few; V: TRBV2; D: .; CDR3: CASSVQGRLSEQYF; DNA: TGTGCCAGCAGTGTTCAGGGCCGGTTATCCGAGCAGTACTTC
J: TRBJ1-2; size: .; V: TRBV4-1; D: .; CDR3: CASSLGTAEHYGYTF; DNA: TGCGCCAGCAGCCTAGGGACGGCGGAGCACTATGGCTACACCTTC